The rows below give T cell receptor beta chains drawn from one sample of a study of vaccination effects on CD4 cells after COVID-19. Assay: immunoSEQ multiplex PCR; the TCRdb copy retains only in-frame clones and omits some. The profile covers 29,000 or so clones, with about 73% appearing a single time and about a sixth taken by the ten largest. These TCRs are of unknown antigen specificity. The material sequenced was CD4+ T cells from PBMCs cultured with HCoV-OC43 spike peptides, taken after COVID-19 vaccination. Source of these receptors: a human donor who received a COVID-19 vaccine. The CDR3 runs from the conserved cysteine through the conserved F or W. D genes are given only for firm matches.

J gene: TRBJ1-4; V gene: TRBV11-2; D gene: -; CDR3 protein: CASSRSAGAEKLFF
J gene: TRBJ2-7; V gene: TRBV6-5; D gene: -; CDR3 protein: CASSWGGYYEQYF
J gene: TRBJ2-7; V gene: TRBV5-1; D gene: TRBD2; CDR3 protein: CASTPLAGGYSEQYF
J gene: TRBJ2-7; V gene: TRBV7-2; D gene: TRBD2; CDR3 protein: CASSFSGRLEQYF
J gene: TRBJ1-5; V gene: TRBV5-6; D gene: -; CDR3 protein: CASSLFAYNQPQHF
J gene: TRBJ2-2; V gene: TRBV19; D gene: -; CDR3 protein: CASRVIEAGDTGELFF
J gene: TRBJ1-5; V gene: TRBV5-8; D gene: -; CDR3 protein: CASSFLTQWQPQHF
J gene: TRBJ1-5; V gene: TRBV19; D gene: -; CDR3 protein: CASSESPVGNQPQHF
J gene: TRBJ2-1; V gene: TRBV24-1; D gene: -; CDR3 protein: CATSDEGGVPYNEQFF
J gene: TRBJ2-7; V gene: TRBV7-8; D gene: -; CDR3 protein: CASSPLSGLEPYEQYF
J gene: TRBJ2-3; V gene: TRBV15; D gene: TRBD2; CDR3 protein: CATSRETSGADTQYF
J gene: TRBJ1-4; V gene: TRBV7-9; D gene: -; CDR3 protein: CASSLAGTEKLFF
J gene: TRBJ1-2; V gene: TRBV18; D gene: -; CDR3 protein: CASSPGRNYGYTF
J gene: TRBJ2-4; V gene: TRBV10-2; D gene: TRBD2; CDR3 protein: CASSEGVGAGGAKNIQYF
J gene: TRBJ1-1; V gene: TRBV7-8; D gene: -; CDR3 protein: CASSLGAWGTEAFF
J gene: TRBJ2-3; V gene: TRBV5-1; D gene: TRBD1; CDR3 protein: CASSFPGGSGTDTQYF
J gene: TRBJ1-2; V gene: TRBV3-1/TRBV3-2; D gene: TRBD1; CDR3 protein: CASSHSNRGGYGYTF
J gene: TRBJ2-5; V gene: TRBV14; D gene: -; CDR3 protein: CASSQGAGETQYF
J gene: TRBJ1-4; V gene: TRBV30; D gene: -; CDR3 protein: CAWKKPGPANEKLFF
J gene: TRBJ2-2; V gene: TRBV10-1; D gene: -; CDR3 protein: CASTRSTGQGGFTGELFF
J gene: TRBJ1-5; V gene: TRBV6-5; D gene: TRBD1; CDR3 protein: CASSSSRRTGQPQHF
J gene: TRBJ1-5; V gene: TRBV2; D gene: -; CDR3 protein: CASSVSGFGNQPQHF
J gene: TRBJ1-5; V gene: TRBV10-1; D gene: -; CDR3 protein: CASSEGGSQPQHF